This T cell receptor beta chain emerged from a study of tumor-infiltrating lymphocytes in localized non-small cell lung cancer (dated by TCRdb to the early 2020s). About the full investigation: The cohort included patients whose samples were collected after neoadjuvant chemotherapy, as well as both smokers and never-smokers and several histologies. From each patient came resected tumor tissue plus uninvolved lung tissue from that same patient, and the uninvolved lung tissue was described as non-adjacent to the tumor. The same patients underwent several integrated assays, with TCR sequencing performed together with flow cytometry, multiplex immunofluorescence, RNA-seq, exome sequencing and proteomics. The overall ICON cohort was composed of over a hundred surgical patients with localized non-small cell lung cancer whose tumors were resected. A total of under 65 patients were part of the paired comparison of immunoSEQ T-cell fraction between tumor and uninvolved lung.

This clone was picked up a small number of times. Its recognized antigen is unknown. No qualities accompany the bases; no much larger clone lies one base away. The first patient joined ICON in early 2016, and enrollment wrapped up when the last patient was enrolled in late 2018. A subcohort of around 76 patients provided fresh tumor and matched uninvolved tissue for in-depth immune analyses, with TCR sequencing among those analyses. DNA for TCR sequencing was isolated from bulk tissue, and no cell sorting was done. Study-wide findings and limitations: Tumor T-cell fraction from TCR sequencing was not associated with recurrence-free survival (p = 0.61). Assay coverage differed among patients according to how much tissue was available, so only a subset of the cohort had TCR sequencing. Because different pieces of the same tissue were used for different assays, technical variation could not be separated from intratumor heterogeneity. TCRbeta sequencing supported higher T cell infiltration in tumors than in uninvolved lung tissue, consistent with immunofluorescence CD3 counts. No difference in TCR-derived T-cell fraction was observed between the flow cytometry-defined immunotypes IM1 (good prognosis) and IM2 (poor prognosis).

The T-cell fraction in tumor and uninvolved lung tissue was provided by TCR sequencing with the immunoSEQ assay. For the original study's pipeline: For survival analysis, patients were divided into high (upper tertile) and low (lower two tertiles) T-cell fraction groups, which were compared by log-rank test. A signed-rank test was used to test differences in T-cell fraction between paired tumor and uninvolved lung samples. TCRdb retrieved this table from immuneACCESS and kept in-frame rearrangements only. Not all clones are present; in checked studies, unresolved V genes account for under half, and no reason is known for the remainder. Clone size and V and J calls were adopted from that table, with D and trimming inferred from the DNA. The sample yields under 35,000 clones; roughly 88% were counted once. The top ten constitute about 2.1% of the sample. The CDR3 runs 11 residues from the cysteine to the phenylalanine. The kept DNA is CDR3 alone, 33 bases in frame from the first base. Per the germline V gene, SQVTM is the CDR1 and ANQGSEA is the CDR2. Trimming at the junction amounts to 4 bases on V and 0 bases on J, and the germline ends lie 3 bases apart.

The sample comprised lung tumor tissue. The chain uses TRBV29-1 and TRBJ1-2; no D gene call is confident. This clonotype originated in a human donor with non-small cell lung cancer. In nucleotide form, the sequence is TGCAGCGTTGCAGCTAACTATGGCTACACCTTC. Its protein product is CSVAANYGYTF.